This T cell receptor beta chain originates from a study of response to subunit inactivated influenza vaccine. Study conclusions and caveats: Authors suggested each seasonal influenza vaccination recruits few new T cells.

Germline loops: CDR1 SGHDT, CDR2 YYEEEE. Trimming cost V 3 bases and J 1 base; bases outside gene matches: 4. The length of the CDR3 is 16 residues. This clonotype was observed a handful of times. Its target is not known. TCRdb redid the calling of the RT-PCR reads with MiXCR, one entry per CDR3 protein. The data show roughly 790,000 distinct CDR3 sequences, over 20% seen once. The chain joins TRBV5-6 to TRBJ2-1; 10 bases map to TRBD1. The source was PBMCs from blood, collected more than 4 days after vaccination. The TCR was taken from a man in his forties or fifties who received an inactivated influenza vaccine. The CDR3: CASSSRDRGSYNEQFF. The CDR3 DNA reads TGTGCCAGCAGCTCCCGGGACAGGGGATCCTACAATGAGCAGTTCTTC.